The 27 T cell receptor beta chains below were found in one sample sequenced in a study of CD8 T cells in ankylosing spondylitis. The study's findings and limits: Ankylosing spondylitis blood appeared to carry a characteristic TCR beta motif of roughly 8 highly homologous variants.

TCRdb re-called the 5' RACE reads with MiXCR, one entry per CDR3 protein. The sample holds hundreds of thousands of distinct CDR3 sequences, roughly 10% seen once. These receptors lack a known antigen. Input material: blood, either unsorted or a sorted T cell fraction (not recorded which). All receptors come from a male donor with ankylosing spondylitis.

This clonotype was observed at least ten times. This chain uses TRBV5-1 with TRBJ2-1, with 8 nucleotides matching TRBD2. The CDR3 extends over 13 amino acids. Germline trimming cut 2 bases from V and 7 bases from J; bases unmatched to any gene: 2. In germline, CDR1 is SGHRS, CDR2 YFSETQ. The CDR3 coding sequence is TGCGCCAGCAGCTTAGCTAGCGGGAATGAGCAGTTCTTC. It encodes CASSLASGNEQFF.

To note about this clonotype: Germline and junction disagree at one end, which may indicate a read error. V usage is TRBV7-9 and J usage is TRBJ1-1; D is unresolved. Germline CDR1 and CDR2: SEHNR and FQNEAQ (reference sequence). This CDR3 has 15 residues. The DNA of the CDR3 is TGTGCCAGCAGCTTGATAGCCAGTCTAAACACTGAAGCTTCCTTT. Amino acids: CASSLIASLNTEASF. Supplemented by reference TRBV7-9 and TRBJ1-1, the full variable domain reads DTGVSQNPRHKITKRGQNVTFRCDPISEHNRLYWYRQTLGQGPEFLTYFQNEAQLEKSRLLSDRFSAERPKGSFSTLEIQRTEQGDSAMYLCASSLIASLNTEASFGQGTRLTVV.

This clonotype has just a few counts. V gene TRBV10-3 combines with J gene TRBJ1-6, with D tentatively TRBD1 (5 bases). CDR1 is ENHRY and CDR2 is SYGVKD in the germline V gene. V lost 7 bases and J lost 7, with 14 bases in between. CDR3 length: 14 amino acids. CDR3 in DNA: TGTGCCATCACCAAGACAGCCTTCAATTCACCCCTCCACTTT. Amino acids: CAITKTAFNSPLHF.

This clonotype was counted ten times or more. J is TRBJ2-1 and V is TRBV29-1, with D hard to call. CDR1 and CDR2 from the germline V gene are SQVTM and ANQGSEA. V dropped 7 bases and J dropped 2 bases, with 9 bases sitting between them. The CDR3 has 12 residues. The CDR3: CSGGWAYNEQFF. CDR3 bases: TGCAGCGGTGGGTGGGCCTACAATGAGCAGTTCTTC.

The chain is built from TRBV6-6 and TRBJ2-7; TRBD1 matches 10 bases. The CDR3 runs to 13 residues. Per the germline V gene, CDR1 is MNHNY and CDR2 is SVGAGI (reference sequence). V lost 7 bases, J lost 4 bases, and 4 bases stayed unmatched. This CDR3 is CASKGQGIYEQYF. The CDR3 DNA reads as TGTGCCAGCAAGGGACAGGGGATTTACGAGCAGTACTTC.

This sequence joins TRBV24-1 and TRBJ2-1; D possibly matches TRBD1 or TRBD2 (5 bases each). Trimming removed 4 bases at V and 11 bases at J, with 23 bases between. Germline V gene data show CDR1 as KGHDR and CDR2 as SFDVKD. The CDR3 covers 16 residues. CDR3 residues: CATSDPMGRGPQQQFF. The CDR3 nucleotides are TGTGCCACCAGTGACCCCATGGGACGGGGTCCCCAACAGCAGTTCTTC.

This chain connects TRBV20-1 to TRBJ2-7; D possibly corresponds to TRBD2 (6 bases). The CDR3 runs 14 residues. Germline V lookup: CDR1 DFQATT, CDR2 SNEGSKA (reference sequence). Trimming stripped 6 bases from V and 2 bases from J, with 17 bases between. The CDR3 here is CSAQRREWPYEQYF. CDR3 DNA: TGCAGTGCACAGAGGAGGGAGTGGCCCTACGAGCAGTACTTC.

This clonotype was counted a few times. The chain is built from TRBV20-1 and TRBJ2-2, with D uncertain. Trimming stripped 3 bases from V and 2 bases from J, with 16 bases between. This CDR3 comprises 16 residues. Germline V gene data show CDR1 as DFQATT and CDR2 as SNEGSKA (reference sequence). CDR3 coding DNA: TGCAGTGCTAGGACTGGAGTCGCCGTAAACACCGGGGAGCTGTTTTTT. It encodes CSARTGVAVNTGELFF.

Worth noting for this clonotype: At one boundary the junction diverges from the germline segment, which might be a read error. The chain is built from TRBV7-7 and TRBJ2-5; 11 nucleotides align to TRBD1. The CDR3 has 13 amino acids. Germline V gives CDR1 SSHAT, CDR2 FNYEAQ (reference sequence). In nucleotides, the CDR3 is TGTGCTAGCAGCCAGGGACAGGGGGTCCCTCGGACCTTC. Protein: CASSQGQGVPRTF.

The chain employs TRBV28 and TRBJ2-5, with TRBD2 matching over 7 bases. The V and J ends lost 7 bases and 3 bases, in that order; junction bases with no gene match: 5. CDR1 and CDR2 (germline): MDHEN, SYDVKM. This CDR3 is built from 13 residues. CDR3 DNA: TGTGCCAGCAACGAAGGGAGGGAAGAGACCCAGTACTTC. Its protein product is CASNEGREETQYF.

In its sample, this clonotype was seen a few times. The chain uses TRBV20-1 and TRBJ2-7; D is unresolved. Deletions cut 3 bases from V and 1 base from J, with 10 bases between. The germline gives CDR1 DFQATT, CDR2 SNEGSKA (reference sequence). The CDR3 sequence is 13 residues long. The CDR3 DNA follows: TGCAGTGCTAGGGGCCAACGGTCCTACGAGCAGTACTTC. Residues: CSARGQRSYEQYF.

This clonotype was found a few times. The chain is built from TRBV15 and TRBJ2-1; 11 bases are shared with TRBD2. This CDR3 spans 16 amino acids. J gave up 4 bases and V 1 base, and 3 bases lay outside the gene matches. The germline CDR1 and CDR2 sequences are LNHNV and YYDKDF (reference sequence). This CDR3 reads CATSRGLAGRYNEQFF. DNA of the CDR3: TGTGCCACCAGCAGAGGACTAGCGGGGCGATACAATGAGCAGTTCTTC.

This clonotype was seen a few times. J is TRBJ2-6 and V is TRBV5-6; 7 bases fit TRBD2. The CDR3 runs to 13 residues. The V and J ends lost 2 bases and 9 bases, in that order; junction bases with no gene match: 2. Germline-derived CDR1 and CDR2 are SGHDT and YYEEEE. The CDR3 here is CASSLWEGNVLTF. CDR3 in DNA: TGTGCCAGCAGCTTATGGGAGGGCAACGTCCTGACTTTC.

This clonotype was counted a few times. The chain couples TRBV7-9 to TRBJ1-1, with TRBD1 as a possible D gene (5 bases). V was trimmed by 1 base and J by 9 bases, leaving 15 bases between them. This CDR3 contains 14 residues. Germline V lookup: CDR1 SEHNR, CDR2 FQNEAQ (reference sequence). This CDR3 reads CASSLVGVSGKAFF. The DNA for the CDR3 is TGTGCCAGCAGCTTAGTGGGGGTTTCCGGGAAAGCTTTCTTT.

The chain combines TRBV28 with TRBJ1-3; D not certain. The germline V gene encodes CDR1 MDHEN and CDR2 SYDVKM. This CDR3 is 14 amino acids long. Trimming shortened V by 2 bases and J by 1 base, and 6 bases separated the two germline ends. The CDR3 DNA is TGTGCCAGCAGTTTAGAAGCATCTGGAAACACCATATATTTT. Translated: CASSLEASGNTIYF.

Ten or more counts support this clonotype. The chain uses TRBV20-1 and TRBJ1-1; TRBD1 aligns across 9 bases. CDR3 length equals 15 residues. Germline V lookup: CDR1 DFQATT, CDR2 SNEGSKA (reference sequence). Germline trimming cut 4 bases from V and 4 bases from J; bases unmatched to any gene: 10. CDR3 sequence: CSAKEQGARGTEAFF. CDR3 DNA: TGCAGTGCTAAAGAACAGGGGGCGCGTGGCACTGAAGCTTTCTTT.

This clonotype showed up just once. V and J are TRBV4-2 and TRBJ2-6; 7 bases agree with TRBD1. The CDR3 has 16 residues. Germline loops: CDR1 LGHNA, CDR2 YNFKEQ. Trimming cost V 1 base and J 4 bases; bases outside gene matches: 4. Here the CDR3 DNA reads TGTGCCAGCAGCCAAGTACAGGGGTTAGGGGCCAACGTCCTGACTTTC. Its translation: CASSQVQGLGANVLTF.

The V and J genes are TRBV6-1 and TRBJ1-3; D might be TRBD1 (5 bases). This CDR3 spans 16 amino acids. Trimming took 8 bases from V and 0 from J, leaving 17 bases between them. From germline, CDR1 is MNHNS and CDR2 SASEGT. CDR3 DNA sequence: TGTGCCAGCCTTCGCGGACAACGGTTCTCTGGAAACACCATATATTTT. Protein sequence: CASLRGQRFSGNTIYF.

The V gene is TRBV20-1, the J gene TRBJ1-4; TRBD1 might be the D (6 bases). Germline loops: CDR1 DFQATT, CDR2 SNEGSKA (reference sequence). This CDR3 is built from 13 residues. The V gene lost 8 bases and the J gene lost 3 bases, with 13 bases spanning the gap. The CDR3 sequence is CSLKQGPNEKLFF. DNA for the CDR3: TGCAGTCTAAAACAGGGTCCTAATGAAAAACTGTTTTTT.

This clonotype was counted at least ten times. CDR3 residues: CASSLTGGGYGYTF. As DNA, the CDR3 is TGCGCCAGCAGCTTGACAGGGGGCGGCTATGGCTACACCTTC. J is TRBJ1-2 and V is TRBV5-1; 9 nucleotides line up with TRBD1. V lost 1 base and J lost 4; bases outside the gene matches: 2. The CDR3 loop spans 14 amino acids. Germline-derived CDR1 and CDR2 are SGHRS and YFSETQ. Drawing the rest from reference TRBV5-1 and TRBJ1-2, the complete variable domain is KAGVTQTPRYLIKTRGQQVTLSCSPISGHRSVSWYQQTPGQGLQFLFEYFSETQRNKGNFPGRFSGRQFSNSRSEMNVSTLELGDSALYLCASSLTGGGYGYTFGSGTRLTVV.

This clonotype was counted a few times. The chain couples TRBV11-2 to TRBJ2-2; perhaps TRBD1 as D (5 bases). This CDR3 has 13 amino acids. The germline V gene has CDR1 SGHAT and CDR2 FQNNGV. Between the trimmed V and J ends, which lost 5 bases and 6 bases, there was a span of 10 bases. The CDR3 loop is CASSPDRAGELFF. The CDR3 DNA reads TGTGCCAGCAGCCCCGACAGAGCCGGGGAGCTGTTTTTT.

This sequence joins TRBV6-2 or TRBV6-3 and TRBJ1-2; 7 nucleotides match TRBD1. The CDR3 contains 12 residues. The V segment lost 7 bases and the J segment 2 bases; nucleotides outside the gene matches: 1. CDR1 MNHEY and CDR2 SVGEGT come from the germline V gene. The CDR3 DNA reads as TGTGCCAGCAAGGGACAGAACTATGGCTACACCTTC. Protein sequence: CASKGQNYGYTF.

The chain employs TRBV11-2 and TRBJ2-5; D is unresolved. CDR3 length: 15 residues. V lost 5 bases to trimming and J lost 2 bases, with 15 bases between them. The V gene's germline CDR1 is SGHAT and CDR2 FQNNGV. Here the CDR3 reads CASSPLIGRQETQYF. CDR3 DNA: TGTGCCAGCAGCCCCCTAATCGGGCGACAAGAGACCCAGTACTTC. The full variable domain, rest sourced from reference TRBV11-2 and TRBJ2-5, is EAGVAQSPRYKIIEKRQSVAFWCNPISGHATLYWYQQILGQGPKLLIQFQNNGVVDDSQLPKDRFSAERLKGVDSTLKIQPAKLEDSAVYLCASSPLIGRQETQYFGPGTRLLVL.

This clonotype has only a few counts. This chain joins TRBV29-1 and TRBJ2-3; a possible D gene is TRBD1 (5 bases). The CDR3 loop spans 11 amino acids. The V and J ends lost 4 bases and 10 bases respectively, with 12 bases between them. Germline V lookup: CDR1 SQVTM, CDR2 ANQGSEA. The DNA of the CDR3 is TGCAGCGTTGGCGGACAAGTCGCGCAGTATTTT. Translating gives CSVGGQVAQYF.

This clonotype was observed a handful of times. The V gene is TRBV10-1, the J gene TRBJ2-5; TRBD1 matches 7 bases. V was clipped by 6 bases and J by 3 bases; unmatched bases: 4. From germline, CDR1 is WNHNN and CDR2 SYGVQD (reference sequence). The CDR3 consists of 13 residues. This chain's CDR3 is CASRGQVEETQYF. The CDR3 DNA reads TGCGCCAGCAGAGGACAGGTAGAAGAGACCCAGTACTTC.

The chain combines TRBV6-6 with TRBJ2-3, with D possibly being TRBD1 or TRBD2 (5 bases each). The CDR3 is made up of 13 amino acids. Germline V CDR1 and CDR2: MNHNY, SVGAGI (reference sequence). Trimming shortened V by 7 bases and J by 0 bases, and 8 bases separated the two germline ends. The CDR3 sequence: CASIEGSTDTQYF. The CDR3 DNA follows: TGTGCCAGCATCGAGGGGAGCACAGATACGCAGTATTTT.

The chain has TRBV10-3 and TRBJ1-3; D is uncertain. CDR1 is ENHRY, CDR2 SYGVKD, per germline. The CDR3 extends over 15 amino acids. V lost 1 base and J 0 bases, leaving 7 bases between the germline ends. CDR3 residues: CAISELWSSGNTIYF. As DNA, the CDR3 is TGTGCCATCAGTGAGTTGTGGAGCTCTGGAAACACCATATATTTT.